This is a list of T cell receptor beta chains from one sample in a study of CD8+ T cells in alopecia areata. Sequencing was performed with immunoSEQ multiplex PCR; in TCRdb, only in-frame clones are kept and a portion is missing. The data contain about 180,000 clones, approximately 50% of them singletons. The material was CD8+ T cells sorted from blood, obtained at roughly week 53, from a patient treated with tofacitinib. Receptor source: a human donor with alopecia areata. Both conserved end residues are part of each CDR3. The order of the fields is clone size, J gene, CDR3 length, V gene, D gene, CDR3 protein, CDR3 DNA. D genes are given only for firm matches. A clone size is listed for some rows: how often the clone was seen (once, few, many), or a class if it is expanded.

.,TRBJ2-7,13,TRBV27,.,CASSHGASHEQYF,TGTGCCAGCAGTCACGGGGCGAGCCACGAGCAGTACTTC
few,TRBJ2-3,11,TRBV25-1,.,CASSPPDTQYF,TGTGCCAGCAGTCCACCAGATACGCAGTATTTT
.,TRBJ1-6,16,TRBV6-5,.,CASSYSRAGENSPLHF,TGTGCCAGCAGTTACTCGAGGGCAGGGGAAAATTCACCCCTCCACTTT
.,TRBJ2-2,15,TRBV7-3,.,CASSLNPTSPGELFF,TGTGCCAGCAGCTTAAATCCCACTAGCCCCGGGGAGCTGTTTTTT
.,TRBJ2-5,13,TRBV27,.,CASSYDTEETQYF,TGTGCCAGCAGTTACGACACCGAAGAGACCCAGTACTTC
.,TRBJ1-1,12,TRBV30,.,CAWRRGITEAFF,TGTGCCTGGAGGCGGGGGATCACTGAAGCTTTCTTT
.,TRBJ2-7,12,TRBV27,TRBD1,CASATGAHEQYF,TGTGCCAGCGCTACAGGGGCCCACGAGCAGTACTTC
.,TRBJ1-5,13,TRBV5-6,.,CASSLGDNQPQHF,TGTGCCAGCAGCTTGGGAGATAATCAGCCCCAGCATTTT
.,TRBJ2-4,13,TRBV29-1,TRBD2,CSALGLKTNIQYF,TGCAGCGCCCTGGGACTAAAAACGAACATTCAGTACTTC
.,TRBJ2-1,13,TRBV5-6,.,CASSFEGNNEQFF,TGTGCCAGCAGCTTTGAGGGAAACAATGAGCAGTTCTTC
.,TRBJ2-5,15,TRBV6-6,TRBD2,CASSDLAGGQETQYF,TGTGCCAGCAGTGACCTAGCGGGGGGCCAAGAGACCCAGTACTTC
few,TRBJ2-5,15,TRBV10-3,TRBD2,CAISDTSGGAETQYF,TGTGCCATCAGTGATACTAGCGGGGGGGCAGAGACCCAGTACTTC
.,TRBJ2-6,17,TRBV5-6,TRBD2,CASSLESGTSGANVLTF,TGTGCCAGCAGCTTAGAAAGCGGGACCTCTGGGGCCAACGTCCTGACTTTC
.,TRBJ2-1,16,TRBV15,TRBD1,CATSRRTGGLSNEQFF,TGTGCCACCAGCCGTAGGACAGGGGGATTAAGTAATGAGCAGTTCTTC
few,TRBJ2-7,11,TRBV29-1,.,CSVVGSYEQYF,TGCAGCGTTGTCGGGAGCTACGAGCAGTACTTC
once,TRBJ2-7,14,TRBV10-3,.,CAISESGRYYEQYF,TGTGCCATCAGTGAGTCGGGCCGCTACTACGAGCAGTACTTC
.,TRBJ2-7,13,TRBV15,.,CATSTEGANEQYF,TGTGCCACCAGCACCGAGGGAGCTAACGAGCAGTACTTC
.,TRBJ1-2,17,TRBV15,.,CATSRVRGDTANYGYTF,TGTGCCACCAGCAGAGTTCGCGGTGACACAGCTAACTATGGCTACACCTTC
.,TRBJ2-1,14,TRBV14,.,CASSQERGSGEQFF,TGTGCCAGCAGCCAAGAACGAGGATCGGGAGAGCAGTTCTTC
.,TRBJ1-5,16,TRBV7-9,.,CASSLGPGNSNQPQHF,TGTGCCAGCAGCTTAGGTCCGGGAAACTCGAATCAGCCCCAGCATTTT
.,TRBJ2-5,16,TRBV27,TRBD2,CASSLGSGGRGETQYF,TGTGCCAGCAGTTTAGGGAGCGGGGGGCGCGGGGAGACCCAGTACTTC
few,TRBJ2-5,17,TRBV7-8,TRBD2,CASSLVMAGGNQETQYF,TGTGCCAGCAGCTTAGTTATGGCGGGGGGGAACCAAGAGACCCAGTACTTC
.,TRBJ2-1,13,TRBV7-9,.,CASSLAGANEQFF,TGTGCCAGCAGCTTAGCGGGGGCAAATGAGCAGTTCTTC
.,TRBJ1-6,15,TRBV9,TRBD1,CASGKTGVGNSPLHF,TGTGCCAGCGGAAAGACAGGGGTCGGGAATTCACCCCTCCACTTT
.,TRBJ1-6,15,TRBV5-1,.,CASSLGGQRNSPLHF,TGCGCCAGCAGCCTTGGTGGACAGAGAAATTCACCCCTCCACTTT
.,TRBJ1-5,14,TRBV2,TRBD1,CASSETGSNQPQHF,TGTGCCAGCAGTGAGACAGGGTCAAATCAGCCCCAGCATTTT
.,TRBJ1-2,11,TRBV20-1,.,CSALRGSGYTF,TGCAGTGCCCTTCGGGGGTCTGGCTACACCTTC
.,TRBJ2-1,15,TRBV19,TRBD1,CASSEPGQGYNEQFF,TGTGCCAGTAGTGAACCGGGACAGGGATACAATGAGCAGTTCTTC
once,TRBJ1-5,16,TRBV4-3,.,CASSQDIGLQSQPQHF,TGCGCCAGCAGCCAAGATATAGGACTTCAGAGTCAGCCCCAGCATTTT
once,TRBJ1-6,13,TRBV7-8,.,CASSPRGVSPLHF,TGTGCCAGCAGCCCGAGGGGGGTTTCACCCCTCCACTTT
.,TRBJ1-1,11,TRBV11-1,.,CASSIQGGAFF,TGTGCCAGCAGTATCCAGGGAGGAGCTTTCTTT
.,TRBJ1-2,13,TRBV15,.,CATSRVEGYGYTF,TGTGCCACCAGCAGAGTGGAGGGGTATGGCTACACCTTC
.,TRBJ2-1,15,TRBV27,.,CASSYTGPVYNEQFF,TGTGCCAGCAGTTATACAGGGCCTGTTTACAATGAGCAGTTCTTC